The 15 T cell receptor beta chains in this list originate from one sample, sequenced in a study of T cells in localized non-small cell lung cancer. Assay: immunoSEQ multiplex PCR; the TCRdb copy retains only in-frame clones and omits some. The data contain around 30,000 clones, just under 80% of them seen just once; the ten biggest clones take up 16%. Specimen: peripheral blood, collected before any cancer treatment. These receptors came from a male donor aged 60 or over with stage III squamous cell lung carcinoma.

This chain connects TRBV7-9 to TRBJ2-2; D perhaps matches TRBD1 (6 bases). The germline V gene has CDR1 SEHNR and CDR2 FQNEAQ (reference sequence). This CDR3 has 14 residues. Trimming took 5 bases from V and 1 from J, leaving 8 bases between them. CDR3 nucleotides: TGTGCCAGCAGCCCGACAGGGAACACCGGGGAGCTGTTTTTT. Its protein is CASSPTGNTGELFF.

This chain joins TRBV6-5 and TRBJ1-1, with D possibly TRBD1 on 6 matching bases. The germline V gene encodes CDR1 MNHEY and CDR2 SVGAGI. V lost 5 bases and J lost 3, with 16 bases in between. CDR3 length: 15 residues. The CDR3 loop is CASSPTGGRDTEAFF. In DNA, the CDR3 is TGTGCCAGCAGTCCTACGGGGGGGCGAGACACTGAAGCTTTCTTT.

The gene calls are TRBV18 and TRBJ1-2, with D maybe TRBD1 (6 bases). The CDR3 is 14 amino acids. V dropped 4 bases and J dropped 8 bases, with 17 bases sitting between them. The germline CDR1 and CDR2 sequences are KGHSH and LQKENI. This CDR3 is CASSLDSQARGYTF. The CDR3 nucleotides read TGTGCCAGCTCACTGGACAGCCAGGCTCGGGGCTACACCTTC.

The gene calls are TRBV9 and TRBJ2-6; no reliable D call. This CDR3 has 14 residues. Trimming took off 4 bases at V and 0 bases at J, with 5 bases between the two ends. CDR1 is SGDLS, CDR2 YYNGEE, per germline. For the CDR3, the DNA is TGTGCCAGCAGCCTGGACTCTGGGGCCAACGTCCTGACTTTC. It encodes CASSLDSGANVLTF.

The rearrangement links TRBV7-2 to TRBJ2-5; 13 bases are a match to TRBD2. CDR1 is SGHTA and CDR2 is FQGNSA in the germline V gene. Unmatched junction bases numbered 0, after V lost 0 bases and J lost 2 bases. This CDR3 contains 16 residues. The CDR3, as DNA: TGTGCCAGCAGCTTAGCACTAGCGGGGGGGCAAGAGACCCAGTACTTC. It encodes CASSLALAGGQETQYF.

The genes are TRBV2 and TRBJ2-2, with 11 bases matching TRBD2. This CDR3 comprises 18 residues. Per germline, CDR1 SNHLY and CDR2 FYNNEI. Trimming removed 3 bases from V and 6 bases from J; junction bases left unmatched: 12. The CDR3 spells CASSEGRLAGSRAGELFF. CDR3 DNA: TGTGCCAGCAGTGAGGGTCGACTAGCGGGGAGTCGGGCCGGGGAGCTGTTTTTT.

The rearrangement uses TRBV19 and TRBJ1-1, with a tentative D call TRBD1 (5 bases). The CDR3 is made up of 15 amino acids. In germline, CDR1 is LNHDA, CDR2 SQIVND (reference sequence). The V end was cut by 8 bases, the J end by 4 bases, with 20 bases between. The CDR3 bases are TGTGCCAGTCAGAGCGGAAGGGCTGGGGGCACTGAAGCTTTCTTT. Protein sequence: CASQSGRAGGTEAFF.

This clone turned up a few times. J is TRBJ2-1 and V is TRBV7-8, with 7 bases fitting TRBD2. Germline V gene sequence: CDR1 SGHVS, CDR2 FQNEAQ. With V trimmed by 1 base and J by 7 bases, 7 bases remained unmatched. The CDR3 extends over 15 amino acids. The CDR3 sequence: CASSLEVRGSNEQFF. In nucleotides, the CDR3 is TGTGCCAGCAGCTTAGAGGTACGCGGGAGTAATGAGCAGTTCTTC.

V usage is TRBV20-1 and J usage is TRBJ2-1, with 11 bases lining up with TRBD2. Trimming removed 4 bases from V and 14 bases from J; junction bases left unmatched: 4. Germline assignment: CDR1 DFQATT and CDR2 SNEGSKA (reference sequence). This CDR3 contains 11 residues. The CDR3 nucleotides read TGCAGTGCTATAACTAGCGGGAGTAAGTTCTTC. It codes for CSAITSGSKFF.

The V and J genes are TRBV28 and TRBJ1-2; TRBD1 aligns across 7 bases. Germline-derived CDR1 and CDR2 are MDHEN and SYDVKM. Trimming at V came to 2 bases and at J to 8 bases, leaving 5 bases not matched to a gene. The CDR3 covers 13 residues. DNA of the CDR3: TGTGCCAGCAGTTTAAGACAGGGAGTAGGCTACACCTTC. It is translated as CASSLRQGVGYTF.

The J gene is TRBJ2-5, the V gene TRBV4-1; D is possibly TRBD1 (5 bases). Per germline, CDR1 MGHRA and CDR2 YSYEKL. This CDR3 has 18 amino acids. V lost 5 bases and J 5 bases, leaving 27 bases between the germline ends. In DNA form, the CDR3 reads TGCGCCAGCAGCAGAAGCACCCGACAGAGCCCCTCAGAGGAGACCCAGTACTTC. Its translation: CASSRSTRQSPSEETQYF.

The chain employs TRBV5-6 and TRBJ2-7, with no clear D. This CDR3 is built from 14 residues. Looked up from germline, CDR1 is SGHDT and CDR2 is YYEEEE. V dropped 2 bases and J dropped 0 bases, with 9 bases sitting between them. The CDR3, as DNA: TGTGCCAGCAGCTTTTGGGGAAGCTCCTACGAGCAGTACTTC. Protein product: CASSFWGSSYEQYF. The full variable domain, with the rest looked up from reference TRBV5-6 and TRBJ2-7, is DAGVTQSPTHLIKTRGQQVTLRCSPKSGHDTVSWYQQALGQGPQFIFQYYEEEERQRGNFPDRFSGHQFPNYSSELNVNALLLGDSALYLCASSFWGSSYEQYFGPGTRLTVT.

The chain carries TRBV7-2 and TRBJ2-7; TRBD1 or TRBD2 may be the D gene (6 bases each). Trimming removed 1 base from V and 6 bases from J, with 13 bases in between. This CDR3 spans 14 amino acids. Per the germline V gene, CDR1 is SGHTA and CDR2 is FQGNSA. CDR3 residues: CASSLVGGGPEQYF. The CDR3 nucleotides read TGTGCCAGCAGCTTAGTTGGAGGGGGTCCCGAGCAGTACTTC. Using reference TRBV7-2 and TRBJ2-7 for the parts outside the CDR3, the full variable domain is GAGVSQSPSNKVTEKGKDVELRCDPISGHTALYWYRQSLGQGLEFLIYFQGNSAPDKSGLPSDRFSAERTGGSVSTLTIQRTQQEDSAVYLCASSLVGGGPEQYFGPGTRLTVT.

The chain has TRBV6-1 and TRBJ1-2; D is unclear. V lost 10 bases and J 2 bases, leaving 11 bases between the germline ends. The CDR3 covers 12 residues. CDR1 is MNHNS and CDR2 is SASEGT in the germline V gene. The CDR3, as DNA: TGTGCCATAGGGCCCCCGAACTATGGCTACACCTTC. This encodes CAIGPPNYGYTF.

The CDR3 bases are TGTGCCAGCAGTTACGGAGGGAGAGGATACGAGCAGTACTTC. It translates to CASSYGGRGYEQYF. This chain joins TRBV6-5 and TRBJ2-7, with D maybe TRBD2 (6 bases). Trimming cost V 2 bases and J 4 bases, with 12 bases left between them. The CDR3 runs 14 residues. The germline V gene encodes CDR1 MNHEY and CDR2 SVGAGI.